This T cell receptor beta chain was captured by sequencing in a study of regulatory T cells in long-lasting Graves disease (dated by TCRdb to the early 2020s). About the investigation overall: Persistent Graves' disease was defined as antithyroid drug treatment for over 5 years with persistently positive TSH receptor autoantibodies. Patients with persistent Graves' disease were compared with patients with newly diagnosed Graves' disease using TCR sequencing and RNA sequencing of peripheral blood. The study was registered as a clinical trial and conducted in China. TCR sequencing covered some 13 persistent and around 20 newly diagnosed Graves' disease patients, around 35 samples in total. On average, persistent Graves' disease patients in the clinical cohort had been on antithyroid drugs for around 9.5 years. Summary of the overall study and its limitations: The small sample size was acknowledged by the authors as a limitation that may reduce accuracy. Persistent disease showed preferential use of TRBV28, TRBJ1-2 and TRBJ2-5, whereas newly diagnosed disease favored TRBV20-1 and TRBJ2-1. The study examined only peripheral blood because the primary lesion, thyroid tissue, could not be accessed. Persistent patients shared more public clonotypes among themselves (roughly 2,700) than newly diagnosed patients did (approximately 870). Compared with newly diagnosed patients, persistent Graves' disease patients had lower TCR Shannon entropy and fewer highly expanded clones, which suggests clonal expansion. Sequencing and analysis were limited to the TCR beta chain.

This clonotype came up many times. This clone's antigen is unknown. No base quality values were provided; no much bigger clone lies one nucleotide off. Library preparation employed multiplex PCR. This sample was sequenced with an Illumina HiSeq 4000. To build TCR beta libraries, CDR3 regions were amplified by Arm-PCR using iRepertoire HTBI primers. Gel purification was performed on PCR products prior to sequencing. The original pipeline was this. Gene usage analysis of CDR3 amino acid clonotypes used the 60 to 75 TRBV and about 14 TRBJ segments found across samples. Filtered high-quality paired reads were merged into contigs using COPE and FqMerger. Contigs were aligned with BLAST to IMGT TRBV, TRBD and TRBJ reference genes, and CDR3 was defined per IMGT. Any clonotype with a frequency above 0.1% was classified as a highly expanded clone. Shannon entropy served as the measure of repertoire diversity, while the Gini coefficient captured V-J evenness. A clonotype was considered public if more than one individual shared it. TCRdb reprocessed the public reads (quality trimming at Q25 with fastp, clone calling with MiXCR) and kept in-frame beta chains. Each entry is one CDR3 protein sequence, shown with its most common DNA and genes. TCRdb assigned the V and J calls; the authors' analysis was not used. The sample records around 300,000 distinct CDR3 sequences, more than 20% of which are singletons. 56% of the sample goes to the ten largest clones.

What the time point label conveys for this sample: persistent/refractory GD, antithyroid drugs over 5 years with positive TRAb. RNA was extracted from PBMCs in TRIzol for both TCR sequencing and RNA sequencing. The diagnosis of Graves' disease followed American Thyroid Association guidelines. Recruitment of patients was carried out at an endocrinology department in Xi'an, China. Each patient gave roughly 8.4 milliliters of peripheral blood, collected in an EDTA anticoagulant tube. Ficoll Paque Plus density gradient separation was used to isolate PBMCs, and no further T cell sorting was performed. An Agilent 2100 Bioanalyzer and agarose gel were used to assess RNA quality, and a NanoDrop 2000 was used to measure RNA concentration. Taken from cysteine to phenylalanine, the CDR3 has 12 residues. Only the CDR3 DNA stays, 36 bases, in frame from base 1. From the germline V gene (reference sequence), CDR1 is MNHEY and CDR2 is SMNVEV. Trimming takes 4 bases from V and 4 bases from J, and the germline ends sit 8 bases apart.

This specimen was peripheral blood mononuclear cells (PBMCs), taken when the disease was refractory, from a patient treated with antithyroid drugs. The chain is encoded by TRBV27 joined to TRBJ2-7; TRBD2 is perhaps the D gene, given 6 matching bases. This clonotype was sampled from a female donor with Graves disease. The CDR3 has the sequence CASSSGGYEQYF. The nucleotide sequence is given as TGTGCCAGCAGTTCCGGGGGATACGAGCAGTACTTC.